This TCR beta chain was observed in a study of blood T cell repertoires in COVID-19 (dated by TCRdb to 2020 to 2021). In the study overall: Samples covering the acute and convalescent phases of COVID-19 were provided by collaborators in the United States, Italy and Spain. A de-identified subject ID, COVID-19 status, age in years and sex were almost always included in the sample metadata. The material from the prospective study consisted of cDNA or gDNA derived from T cells, B-cell-depleted T cells, or PBMCs. Deeply sampled blood TCRbeta repertoires from subjects exposed to, actively infected with, or recovered from COVID-19 were included in the dataset. The repertoires were made available in a free public database intended to serve as a resource for research on the immune response to SARS-CoV-2. Where HLA class I and class II types were available, the types were taken from metadata supplied by the sample provider, not from assay-based typing. The samples were drawn from the first 160 participants of the ongoing ImmuneRACE study and from 1,254 subjects provided by 6 global collaborators.

TCRbeta CDR3 regions were amplified from genomic DNA using the immunoSEQ Assay, a bias-controlled multiplex PCR. For the original study's pipeline: Nucleated cell counts per sample were estimated from amplification of reference gene primers within the assay. To quantify the absolute abundance of each unique TCRbeta CDR3 rearrangement, sequence reads were collapsed and filtered. For each sample, productive Simpson clonality was calculated as the square root of Simpson's diversity index across productive rearrangements. TCRdb mirrors the immuneACCESS table, restricted to in-frame sequences. Some clones are absent from its copies; in checked studies, under half trace to an unresolved V gene, and the reason for the others is unknown. Clone size and V and J calls were adopted from that table, with D and trimming inferred from the DNA. The sample data list approximately 44,000 clones, and over 75% of these were observed just once. Together, the top ten hold approximately 1.4% of the sample.

Whole blood was collected in K2EDTA tubes by collaborating institutions according to the institutions' own protocols. Collaborator samples were shipped for TCRbeta analysis as frozen whole blood, isolated PBMCs, or DNA extracted from either sample type. The junction shows trimming of 0 bases on V and 2 bases on J, plus 19 bases between the germline ends. CDR1 ENHRY and CDR2 SYGVKD are derived from the germline V gene. From cysteine to phenylalanine, the CDR3 is 18 amino acids long. Only the CDR3 DNA is retained, 54 bases long and in frame from the first base. With respect to this clone: Its recognized antigen is unknown. Base qualities are not recorded, but no much larger clone differs from it by a single base.

Study-level results and caveats: The quantity of clinical and demographic metadata differed by source and by participant and was supplied without curation.

The receptor comes from a middle-aged woman with acute or convalescent COVID-19. This chain joins TRBV10-3 to TRBJ1-1; no D segment can be confidently identified. Sequencing was done on a sample of peripheral blood. The DNA is TGTGCCATCAGTGAGTCGGTGGTGATAAGCAGGAAAAACACTGAAGCTTTCTTT. Translated, it reads CAISESVVISRKNTEAFF.